This passage covers 30 T cell receptor beta chains from one sample sequenced in a study of long-term antiretroviral therapy in people with HIV. The assay, immunoSEQ v3.0, was run at survey level. Repertoires were generated with immunoSEQ multiplex PCR, while TCRdb's copy carries only in-frame clones and drops some. Of under 50,000 clones detected, around 85% appear once; the ten largest clones hold under 4.5%. This sample comprised unsorted PBMCs, obtained 1.2 years after starting antiretroviral therapy. The receptors were gathered from a woman between 50 and 59 years old with HIV.

The chain joins TRBV30 to TRBJ1-3, with D maybe TRBD1 (5 bases). The V gene lost 0 bases and the J gene lost 0 bases, with 9 bases spanning the gap. Germline V gives CDR1 GTSNPN, CDR2 SVGIG (reference sequence). This CDR3 is built from 15 residues. CDR3 sequence (DNA): TGTGCCTGGAGTGTACAGGCGATCTCTGGAAACACCATATATTTT. It yields the protein CAWSVQAISGNTIYF.

Only a few counts were recorded for this clone. The V call is TRBV23-1, the J call TRBJ1-5; a possible D gene is TRBD1 (5 bases). TRBV23-1 is annotated as an ORF whose role is uncertain. The CDR3 contains 17 residues. With 4 bases removed from V and 5 bases from J, the gap between germline ends came to 21 bases. CDR3 coding DNA: TGCGCCAGCAGTCCCCACTCTTCGGGCAGGGAGGATCAGCCCCAGCATTTT. Translating it yields CASSPHSSGREDQPQHF.

The chain couples TRBV30 to TRBJ2-5, with a tentative D call TRBD2 (6 bases). CDR3 length: 12 residues. Germline CDR1 and CDR2: GTSNPN and SVGIG (reference sequence). Trimming stripped 4 bases from V and 7 bases from J, with 13 bases between. The CDR3 reads CAWTDGGTTQYF. The CDR3 DNA reads TGTGCCTGGACCGACGGGGGTACGACCCAGTACTTC.

The V gene is TRBV14, the J gene TRBJ2-7, with D hard to call. The CDR3 consists of 14 residues. Germline CDR1 is SGHDN and CDR2 is FVKESK. Trimming shortened V by 4 bases and J by 0 bases, and 10 bases separated the two germline ends. In DNA, the CDR3 is TGTGCCAGCAGCCCGTTTCAGTACTCCTACGAGCAGTACTTC. This encodes CASSPFQYSYEQYF.

The chain combines TRBV4-1 with TRBJ1-1, with 10 positions matching TRBD1. Germline assignment: CDR1 MGHRA and CDR2 YSYEKL. V lost 1 base and J lost 4; bases outside the gene matches: 6. CDR3 length: 16 amino acids. CDR3 protein: CASSQVDRGASTEAFF. In nucleotides, the CDR3 is TGCGCCAGCAGCCAAGTGGACAGGGGGGCGAGCACTGAAGCTTTCTTT.

This clone was observed a few times. V and J are TRBV5-1 and TRBJ2-7; TRBD1 or TRBD2 may be the D gene (5 bases each). The CDR3 spans 17 residues. Trimming cost V 3 bases and J 1 base, with 20 bases left between them. Germline V CDR1 and CDR2: SGHRS, YFSETQ. In DNA form, the CDR3 reads TGCGCCAGCAGCTCCCAAGCCGGGACCTGGGGTTCCTACGAGCAGTACTTC. Protein product: CASSSQAGTWGSYEQYF.

The chain couples TRBV6-1 to TRBJ1-6; 7 bases match TRBD1. Germline V gives CDR1 MNHNS, CDR2 SASEGT. The J segment lost 5 bases and the V segment lost 7 bases, leaving 8 bases of the junction unmatched. The CDR3 covers 15 residues. The CDR3 nucleotides read TGTGCCAGCAATAACAGGGGAGGTAATAATTCACCCCTCCACTTT. Its translation: CASNNRGGNNSPLHF.

This clone was seen only a few times. The chain links TRBV9 to TRBJ1-3; 7 nucleotides match TRBD1. This CDR3 contains 14 residues. J lost 2 bases, V lost 4 bases, and 3 bases had no gene match. The germline V gene has CDR1 SGDLS and CDR2 YYNGEE. The CDR3 is CASSPGGAGNTIYF. The CDR3 DNA reads TGTGCCAGCAGCCCAGGGGGTGCTGGAAACACCATATATTTT. Drawing the rest from reference TRBV9 and TRBJ1-3, the complete variable domain is DSGVTQTPKHLITATGQRVTLRCSPRSGDLSVYWYQQSLDQGLQFLIQYYNGEERAKGNILERFSAQQFPDLHSELNLSSLELGDSALYFCASSPGGAGNTIYFGEGSWLTVV.

The V call is TRBV27, the J call TRBJ2-7; TRBD1 matches 12 bases. Germline V gives CDR1 MNHEY, CDR2 SMNVEV (reference sequence). Trimming cost V 4 bases and J 7 bases; bases outside gene matches: 5. This CDR3 spans 14 amino acids. CDR3 residues: CASSWGQGAHEQYF. The CDR3, as DNA: TGTGCCAGCAGTTGGGGACAGGGGGCACATGAGCAGTACTTC.

The chain is built from TRBV7-2 and TRBJ2-3; possible D gene TRBD1, 8 bases. The germline gives CDR1 SGHTA, CDR2 FQGNSA. Trimming removed 8 bases at V and 2 bases at J, with 14 bases between. The CDR3 loop spans 14 amino acids. This chain's CDR3 is CASRQGTNTDTQYF. CDR3 nucleotide sequence: TGTGCCAGCCGACAGGGGACTAACACAGATACGCAGTATTTT.

This chain links TRBV27 with TRBJ2-7, with D unclear. CDR1 and CDR2 (germline): MNHEY, SMNVEV (reference sequence). The CDR3 runs to 14 residues. V dropped 0 bases and J dropped 4 bases, with 10 bases sitting between them. The CDR3: CASSLSKGYYEQYF. The CDR3 DNA sequence: TGTGCCAGCAGTTTATCGAAAGGGTATTACGAGCAGTACTTC.

This chain links TRBV6-5 with TRBJ2-7; no clear D gene. V lost 2 bases and J lost 5, with 10 bases in between. CDR1 is MNHEY and CDR2 is SVGAGI in the germline V gene. The CDR3 has 13 amino acids. The CDR3: CASSYNRLNEQYF. DNA for the CDR3: TGTGCCAGCAGTTACAACCGGCTAAACGAGCAGTACTTC.

The chain recombines TRBV7-8 with TRBJ2-7; D may be TRBD1 or TRBD2 (6 bases each). The V and J ends lost 1 base and 4 bases respectively, with 14 bases between them. This CDR3 spans 15 amino acids. CDR1 SGHVS and CDR2 FQNEAQ come from the germline V gene. The CDR3 loop reads CASSLVLGGGYEQYF. As DNA, the CDR3 is TGTGCCAGCAGCTTAGTCTTAGGGGGAGGATACGAGCAGTACTTC.

The gene calls are TRBV30 and TRBJ1-2; TRBD1 matches at 7 bases. The V segment lost 0 bases and the J segment 1 base; nucleotides outside the gene matches: 17. The CDR3 runs to 19 residues. Looked up from germline, CDR1 is GTSNPN and CDR2 is SVGIG (reference sequence). The CDR3 is CAWSVFPRQGPANNYGYTF. DNA of the CDR3: TGTGCCTGGAGTGTATTCCCGCGACAGGGCCCTGCCAATAACTATGGCTACACCTTC.

The chain uses TRBV5-1 and TRBJ2-5; 7 bases map to TRBD1. The CDR3 runs to 14 residues. Germline lookup yields CDR1 SGHRS and CDR2 YFSETQ. With V trimmed by 4 bases and J by 2 bases, 5 bases remained unmatched. The CDR3 sequence: CASSVPGGQETQYF. The CDR3 DNA is TGCGCCAGCAGCGTACCAGGGGGACAAGAGACCCAGTACTTC.

The chain links TRBV5-1 to TRBJ1-2, with D uncertain. Trimming left V 1 base short and J 6 bases short, with 16 bases between. The CDR3 contains 15 residues. The germline gives CDR1 SGHRS, CDR2 YFSETQ. CDR3 nucleotide sequence: TGCGCCAGCAGCTTGATCGTCCCCACCGACGATGGCTACACCTTC. Translated: CASSLIVPTDDGYTF.

The V gene is TRBV11-2, the J gene TRBJ1-1; D remains ambiguous. Germline CDR1 SGHAT, CDR2 FQNNGV. Trimming stripped 5 bases from V and 3 bases from J, with 16 bases between. The CDR3 length is 15 residues. In nucleotides, the CDR3 is TGTGCCAGCAGCGCTTTCACGGGGAAGGACACTGAAGCTTTCTTT. Its protein product is CASSAFTGKDTEAFF. The complete variable domain, with remaining parts taken from reference TRBV11-2 and TRBJ1-1, reads EAGVAQSPRYKIIEKRQSVAFWCNPISGHATLYWYQQILGQGPKLLIQFQNNGVVDDSQLPKDRFSAERLKGVDSTLKIQPAKLEDSAVYLCASSAFTGKDTEAFFGQGTRLTVV.

V and J are TRBV19 and TRBJ2-2, with TRBD1 matching 10 bases. Per the germline V gene, CDR1 is LNHDA and CDR2 is SQIVND (reference sequence). The CDR3 consists of 15 residues. V shed 4 bases, J shed 3 bases, and the junction held 2 bases outside the gene matches. The DNA for the CDR3 is TGTGCCAGTAGTAGGACAGGGGGGTACACCGGGGAGCTGTTTTTT. Translation: CASSRTGGYTGELFF.

The J gene is TRBJ2-2, the V gene TRBV9; D possibly corresponds to TRBD2 (5 bases). The V and J ends lost 5 bases and 5 bases respectively, with 7 bases between them. The CDR3 has 12 residues. Germline loops: CDR1 SGDLS, CDR2 YYNGEE. The CDR3 spells CASSGSTGELFF. For the CDR3, the DNA is TGTGCCAGCAGTGGGAGTACCGGGGAGCTGTTTTTT.

This clone was detected once. The V and J genes are TRBV5-5 and TRBJ2-3; no clear D gene. Germline CDR1 and CDR2: SGHKS and YYEKEE (reference sequence). The CDR3 spans 15 residues. Between the trimmed V and J ends, which lost 3 bases and 2 bases, there was a span of 13 bases. As DNA, the CDR3 is TGTGCCAGCAGCTCGAGCCCTAGGGTCACAGATACGCAGTATTTT. Protein: CASSSSPRVTDTQYF.

The chain couples TRBV30 to TRBJ1-4; maybe TRBD1 (5 bases). The CDR3 is 14 residues long. V was shortened by 4 bases and J by 0 bases, with 9 bases between the two germline ends. The germline gives CDR1 GTSNPN, CDR2 SVGIG (reference sequence). CDR3 DNA sequence: TGTGCCTGGAAAGGGGATACAACTAATGAAAAACTGTTTTTT. Amino acid sequence: CAWKGDTTNEKLFF.

This sequence joins TRBV6-6 and TRBJ2-1, with D possibly TRBD1 on 6 matching bases. The length of the CDR3 is 16 residues. Germline V gives CDR1 MNHNY, CDR2 SVGAGI (reference sequence). V lost 5 bases and J lost 0, with 14 bases in between. CDR3 DNA: TGTGCCAGCAGTGCGCCATCCAGGGGCTCCTACAATGAGCAGTTCTTC. Translating it yields CASSAPSRGSYNEQFF.

The chain uses TRBV5-6 and TRBJ2-5; D ambiguous. The germline V gene encodes CDR1 SGHDT and CDR2 YYEEEE. V lost 2 bases and J 6 bases, leaving 8 bases between the germline ends. The CDR3 is 12 residues long. CDR3 sequence reads: CASSFGRQTQYF. CDR3 coding DNA: TGTGCCAGCAGCTTTGGACGGCAGACCCAGTACTTC. Combining the CDR3 with reference TRBV5-6 and TRBJ2-5 gives the whole variable domain DAGVTQSPTHLIKTRGQQVTLRCSPKSGHDTVSWYQQALGQGPQFIFQYYEEEERQRGNFPDRFSGHQFPNYSSELNVNALLLGDSALYLCASSFGRQTQYFGPGTRLLVL.

In DNA, the CDR3 is TGCGCCAGCAGCCAAGAGGGGAGGAACTATTCACCCCTCCACTTT. This encodes CASSQEGRNYSPLHF. The chain combines TRBV4-1 with TRBJ1-6; D ambiguous. V was pared by 0 bases and J by 8 bases, with 11 bases between. Looked up from germline, CDR1 is MGHRA and CDR2 is YSYEKL. The CDR3 is 15 residues long.

This clone was recorded once. The chain carries TRBV27 and TRBJ2-1; TRBD1 matches at 7 bases. There are 19 residues in the CDR3. Germline V CDR1 and CDR2: MNHEY, SMNVEV (reference sequence). V gave up 6 bases and J gave up 0 bases; unmatched junction bases: 17. The CDR3 bases are TGTGCCAGCAGAACCTACAGTGGGGCAGGGGGAAGCTCCTACAATGAGCAGTTCTTC. Its translation: CASRTYSGAGGSSYNEQFF.

The chain has TRBV25-1 and TRBJ1-6; D perhaps matches TRBD1 (5 bases). Germline lookup yields CDR1 MGHDK and CDR2 SYGVNS. Trimming left V 4 bases short and J 4 bases short, with 8 bases between. The CDR3 spans 14 residues. CDR3 protein: CASSGGGYNSPLHF. The CDR3 DNA reads TGTGCCAGCAGTGGTGGGGGTTATAATTCACCCCTCCACTTT. Complete variable domain (other parts from reference TRBV25-1 and TRBJ1-6): EADIYQTPRYLVIGTGKKITLECSQTMGHDKMYWYQQDPGMELHLIHYSYGVNSTEKGDLSSESTVSRIRTEHFPLTLESARPSHTSQYLCASSGGGYNSPLHFGNGTRLTVT.

Here the CDR3 DNA reads TGCGCCAGCAGCCAAGGAAGAGGGGCAGAGGGTACTGAAGCTTTCTTT. This encodes CASSQGRGAEGTEAFF. The chain has TRBV4-3 and TRBJ1-1; TRBD1 is a possible D gene (5 bases). This CDR3 contains 16 residues. CDR1 is LGHNA, CDR2 YSLEER, per germline. Trimming took 1 base from V and 5 from J, leaving 17 bases between them.

The V call is TRBV5-1, the J call TRBJ1-1, with 7 nucleotides matching TRBD1. This CDR3 comprises 15 residues. Germline V gene lookup returns CDR1 SGHRS and CDR2 YFSETQ. V lost 4 bases to trimming and J lost 3 bases; unmatched junction nucleotides: 9. CDR3 sequence: CASSTLQGTDTEAFF. In DNA, the CDR3 is TGCGCCAGCAGCACTCTACAGGGGACGGACACTGAAGCTTTCTTT.

The rearrangement uses TRBV6-5 and TRBJ1-3; no firm D call. The germline V and J ends were trimmed by 3 bases and 4 bases, with 13 bases remaining between them. The CDR3 loop spans 15 amino acids. Germline V gives CDR1 MNHEY, CDR2 SVGAGI. The CDR3 sequence: CASSYRRMTGNTIYF. The CDR3 DNA reads as TGTGCCAGCAGTTATCGGAGGATGACGGGAAACACCATATATTTT.

The chain combines TRBV2 with TRBJ2-3; D is undetermined. V gave up 6 bases and J gave up 6 bases, with 13 bases separating them. Germline values: CDR1 SNHLY, CDR2 FYNNEI. CDR3 length: 13 residues. The CDR3 sequence: CASRELLSDTQYF. The CDR3 region has the DNA TGTGCCAGCAGGGAACTGCTCTCCGATACGCAGTATTTT.